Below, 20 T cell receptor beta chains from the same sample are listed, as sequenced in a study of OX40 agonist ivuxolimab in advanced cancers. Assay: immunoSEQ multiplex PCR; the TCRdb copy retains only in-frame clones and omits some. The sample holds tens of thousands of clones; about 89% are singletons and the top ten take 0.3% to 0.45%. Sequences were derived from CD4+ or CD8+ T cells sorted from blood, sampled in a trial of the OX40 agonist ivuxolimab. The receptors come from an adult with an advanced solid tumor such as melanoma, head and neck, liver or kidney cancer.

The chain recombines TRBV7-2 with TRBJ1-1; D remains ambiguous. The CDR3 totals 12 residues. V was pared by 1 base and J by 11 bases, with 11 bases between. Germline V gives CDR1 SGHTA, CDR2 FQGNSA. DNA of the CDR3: TGTGCCAGCAGCTTAGTCGCGGGGTCGGCTTTCTTT. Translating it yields CASSLVAGSAFF.

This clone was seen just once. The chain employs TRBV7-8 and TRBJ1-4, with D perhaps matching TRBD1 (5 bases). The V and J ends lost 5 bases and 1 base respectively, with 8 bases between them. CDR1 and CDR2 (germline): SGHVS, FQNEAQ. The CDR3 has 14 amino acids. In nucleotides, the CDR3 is TGTGCCAGCAGCACCAGGGAAACTAATGAAAAACTGTTTTTT. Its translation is CASSTRETNEKLFF.

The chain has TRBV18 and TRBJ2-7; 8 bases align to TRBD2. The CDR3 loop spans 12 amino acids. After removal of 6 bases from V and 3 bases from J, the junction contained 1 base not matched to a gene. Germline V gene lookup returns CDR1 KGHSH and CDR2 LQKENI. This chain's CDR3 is CASSGTSYEQYF. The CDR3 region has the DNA TGTGCCAGCTCGGGGACTAGCTACGAGCAGTACTTC.

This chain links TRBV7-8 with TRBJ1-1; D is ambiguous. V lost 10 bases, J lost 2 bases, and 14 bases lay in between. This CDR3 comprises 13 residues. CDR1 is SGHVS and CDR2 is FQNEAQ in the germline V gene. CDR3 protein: CATQAGSNTEAFF. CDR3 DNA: TGTGCCACCCAAGCGGGTTCTAACACTGAAGCTTTCTTT.

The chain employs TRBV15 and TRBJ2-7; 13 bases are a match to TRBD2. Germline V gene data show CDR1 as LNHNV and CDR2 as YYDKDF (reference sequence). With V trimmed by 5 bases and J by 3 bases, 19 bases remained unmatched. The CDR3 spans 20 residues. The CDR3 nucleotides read TGTGCCACCAGCTTCAGGTACCCGGGACTAGCGGGATGGGGCTACTACGAGCAGTACTTC. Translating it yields CATSFRYPGLAGWGYYEQYF.

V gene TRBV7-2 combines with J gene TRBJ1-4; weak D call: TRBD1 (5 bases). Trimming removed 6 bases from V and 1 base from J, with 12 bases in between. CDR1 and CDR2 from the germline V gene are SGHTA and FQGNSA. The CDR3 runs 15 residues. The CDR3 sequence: CASRLSGVTNEKLFF. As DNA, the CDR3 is TGTGCCAGCAGACTCTCGGGGGTAACTAATGAAAAACTGTTTTTT.

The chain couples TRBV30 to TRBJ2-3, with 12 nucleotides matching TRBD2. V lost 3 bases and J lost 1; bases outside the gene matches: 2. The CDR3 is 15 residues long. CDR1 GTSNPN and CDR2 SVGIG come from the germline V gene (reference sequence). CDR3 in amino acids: CAWRRTSGGTDTQYF. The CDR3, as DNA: TGTGCCTGGAGGCGGACTAGCGGGGGCACAGATACGCAGTATTTT.

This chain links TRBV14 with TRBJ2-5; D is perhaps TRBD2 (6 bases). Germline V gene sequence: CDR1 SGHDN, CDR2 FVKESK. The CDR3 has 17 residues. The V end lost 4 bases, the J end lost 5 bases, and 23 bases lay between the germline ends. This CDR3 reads CASSLQVGGTHRETQYF. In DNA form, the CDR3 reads TGTGCCAGCAGCCTTCAAGTAGGCGGGACCCACAGGGAGACCCAGTACTTC.

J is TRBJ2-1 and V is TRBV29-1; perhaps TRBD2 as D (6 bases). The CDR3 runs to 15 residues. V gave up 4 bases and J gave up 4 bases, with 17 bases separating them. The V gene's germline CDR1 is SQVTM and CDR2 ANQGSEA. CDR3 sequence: CSVGRYSGTYNEQFF. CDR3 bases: TGCAGCGTTGGGCGCTATAGCGGTACTTACAATGAGCAGTTCTTC.

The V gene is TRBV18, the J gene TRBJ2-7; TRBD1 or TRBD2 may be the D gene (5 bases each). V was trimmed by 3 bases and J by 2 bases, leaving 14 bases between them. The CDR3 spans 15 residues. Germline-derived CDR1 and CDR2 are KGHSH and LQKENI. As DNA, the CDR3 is TGTGCCAGCTCACCCCACGGGCAGGGACCCTACGAGCAGTACTTC. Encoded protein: CASSPHGQGPYEQYF.

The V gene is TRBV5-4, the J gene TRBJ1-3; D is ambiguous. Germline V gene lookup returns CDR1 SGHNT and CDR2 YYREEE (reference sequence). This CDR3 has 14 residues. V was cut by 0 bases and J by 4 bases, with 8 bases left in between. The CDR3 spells CASSLGVLGNTIYF. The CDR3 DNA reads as TGTGCCAGCAGCTTGGGGGTTCTCGGAAACACCATATATTTT.

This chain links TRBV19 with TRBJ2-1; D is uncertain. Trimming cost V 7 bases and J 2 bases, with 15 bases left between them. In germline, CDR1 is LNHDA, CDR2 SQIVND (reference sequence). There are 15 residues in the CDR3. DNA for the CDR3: TGTGCCAGTAACCCCGCGCGCGGAACCTACAATGAGCAGTTCTTC. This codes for CASNPARGTYNEQFF.

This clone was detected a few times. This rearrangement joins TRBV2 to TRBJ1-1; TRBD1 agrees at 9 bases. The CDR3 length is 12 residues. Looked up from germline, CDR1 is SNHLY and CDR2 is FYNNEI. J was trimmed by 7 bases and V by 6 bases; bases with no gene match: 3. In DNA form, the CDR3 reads TGTGCCAGCAGCGCGGGACAGGGTGAAGCTTTCTTT. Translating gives CASSAGQGEAFF.

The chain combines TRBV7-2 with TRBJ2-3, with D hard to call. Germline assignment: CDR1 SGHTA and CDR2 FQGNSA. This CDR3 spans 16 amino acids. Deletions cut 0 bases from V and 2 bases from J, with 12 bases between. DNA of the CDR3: TGTGCCAGCAGCTTAGCCTTTGGCTTTTCCACAGATACGCAGTATTTT. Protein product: CASSLAFGFSTDTQYF.

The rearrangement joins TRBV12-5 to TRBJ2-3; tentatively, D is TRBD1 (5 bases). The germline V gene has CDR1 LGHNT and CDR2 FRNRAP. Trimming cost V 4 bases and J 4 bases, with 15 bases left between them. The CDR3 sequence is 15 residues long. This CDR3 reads CASGWGDQSPDTQYF. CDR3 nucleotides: TGTGCTAGTGGTTGGGGCGACCAATCTCCAGATACGCAGTATTTT.

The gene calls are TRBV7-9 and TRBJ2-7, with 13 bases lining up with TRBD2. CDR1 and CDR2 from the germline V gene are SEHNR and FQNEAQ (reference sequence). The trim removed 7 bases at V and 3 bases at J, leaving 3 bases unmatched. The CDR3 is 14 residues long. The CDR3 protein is CASTRTSGSYEQYF. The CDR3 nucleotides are TGTGCCAGCACCCGGACTAGCGGGAGCTACGAGCAGTACTTC.

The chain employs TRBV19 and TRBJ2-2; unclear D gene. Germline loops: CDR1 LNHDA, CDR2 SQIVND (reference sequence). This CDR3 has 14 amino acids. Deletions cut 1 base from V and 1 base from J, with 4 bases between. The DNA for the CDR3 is TGTGCCAGTAGTATAGGGGTGAACACCGGGGAGCTGTTTTTT. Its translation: CASSIGVNTGELFF.

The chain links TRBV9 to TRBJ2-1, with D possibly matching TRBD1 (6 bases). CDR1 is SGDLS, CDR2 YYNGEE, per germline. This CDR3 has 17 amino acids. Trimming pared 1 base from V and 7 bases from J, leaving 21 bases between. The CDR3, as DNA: TGTGCCAGCAGCGTAACAATTCAGACTCGGACAGAAAATGAGCAGTTCTTC. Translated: CASSVTIQTRTENEQFF.

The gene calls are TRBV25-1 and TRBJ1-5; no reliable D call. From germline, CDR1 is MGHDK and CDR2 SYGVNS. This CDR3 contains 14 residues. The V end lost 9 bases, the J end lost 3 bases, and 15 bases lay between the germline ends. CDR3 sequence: CASCPPGPNQPQHF. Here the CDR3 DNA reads TGTGCCAGTTGCCCCCCAGGACCCAATCAGCCCCAGCATTTT.

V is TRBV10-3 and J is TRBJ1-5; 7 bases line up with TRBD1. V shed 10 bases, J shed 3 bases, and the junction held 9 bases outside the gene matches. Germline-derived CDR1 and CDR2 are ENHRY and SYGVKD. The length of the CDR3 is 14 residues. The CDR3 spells CATREGASNQPQHF. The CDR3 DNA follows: TGTGCCACGCGGGAGGGGGCCTCCAATCAGCCCCAGCATTTT.